This T cell receptor beta chain was identified in a study of shared clonotypes between healthy human individuals. Whole-study context: Three plates each covered CD4 naive and memory; CD8 naive two, CD8 memory one.

Germline CDR1 is SGHKS and CDR2 is YYEKEE (reference sequence). The CDR3 contains 15 residues. The germline V and J ends were trimmed by 4 bases and 4 bases, with 17 bases remaining between them. Generated by immunoSEQ multiplex PCR, the TCRdb table keeps only in-frame clones and is missing some. The repertoire holds about 2.1 million clones, with around 93% as singletons. The naive CD8 fraction comprised CD45RO-negative cells positively selected for CCR7 and excluded terminally differentiated effector memory CD45RA+ cells. Every donor, a Caucasian adult, lived in Nashville, Tennessee. Study observations and caveats: Among the subsets, naive ones generally showed larger estimated richness than memory ones. It was only blood that was sampled, and tissue repertoires likely differ.

As to this clone: What it recognizes is unknown.

The TCR sequence derives from a man between 18 and 29 years old in good health. Some clones in this sample may be carry-over from other donors' samples. Input material: naive CD8+ T cells from PBMCs. V gene TRBV5-5 combines with J gene TRBJ1-1; weak D call: TRBD1 (5 bases). CDR3 sequence (DNA): TGTGCCAGCAGCCCATGGCCGCGAAGGGGCACTGAAGCTTTCTTT. Translation gives CASSPWPRRGTEAFF.